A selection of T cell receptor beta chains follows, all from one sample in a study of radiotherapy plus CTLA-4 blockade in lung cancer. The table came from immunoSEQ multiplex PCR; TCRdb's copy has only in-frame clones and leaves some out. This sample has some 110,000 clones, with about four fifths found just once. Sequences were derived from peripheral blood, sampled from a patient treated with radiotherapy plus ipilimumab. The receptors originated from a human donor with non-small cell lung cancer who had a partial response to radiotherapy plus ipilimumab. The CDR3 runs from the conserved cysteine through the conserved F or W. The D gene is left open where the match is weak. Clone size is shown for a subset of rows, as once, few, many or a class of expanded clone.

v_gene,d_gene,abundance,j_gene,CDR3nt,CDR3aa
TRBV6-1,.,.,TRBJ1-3,TGTGCCAGCAGACTAGCAACTTCTGGAAACACCATATATTTT,CASRLATSGNTIYF
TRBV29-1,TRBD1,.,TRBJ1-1,TGCAGCGTTGGGCAGGGGGCAGCAAGTACTGAAGCTTTCTTT,CSVGQGAASTEAFF
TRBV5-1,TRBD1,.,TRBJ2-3,TGCGCCAGCAGCTTGGCGACAGGGGGGTTGGATACGCAGTATTTT,CASSLATGGLDTQYF
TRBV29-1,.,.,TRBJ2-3,TGCAGCGCTTCTAGAGATACGCAGTATTTT,CSASRDTQYF
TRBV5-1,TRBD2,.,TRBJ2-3,TGCGCCAGCAGCTTGGGCGGGAGAAGTCCTCGGAACACAGATACGCAGTATTTT,CASSLGGRSPRNTDTQYF
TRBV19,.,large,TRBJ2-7,TGTGCCAGTAGTACAGGACATAACGAGCAGTACTTC,CASSTGHNEQYF
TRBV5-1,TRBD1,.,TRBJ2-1,TGCGCCAGCAGCTTAGGACAGGCCAGCTCCTACAATGAGCAGTTCTTC,CASSLGQASSYNEQFF
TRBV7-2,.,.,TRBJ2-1,TGTGCCAGCAGCTTAGCCCAGGGGGGTTACAATGAGCAGTTCTTC,CASSLAQGGYNEQFF
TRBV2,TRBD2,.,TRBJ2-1,TGTGCCAGCAGTGGAACTAGCGGGAATGAGCAGTTCTTC,CASSGTSGNEQFF
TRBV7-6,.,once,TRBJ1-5,TGTGCCAGCAGCTTAGGTCGCAGGGGCGCAGCTCAGCCCCAGCATTTT,CASSLGRRGAAQPQHF
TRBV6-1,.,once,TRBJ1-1,TGTGCCAGCAGTGCACAGGGGAACACTGAAGCTTTCTTT,CASSAQGNTEAFF
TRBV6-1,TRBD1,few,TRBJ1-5,TGTGCCAGCACCACAGGGGATGGGCAGCCCCAGCATTTT,CASTTGDGQPQHF
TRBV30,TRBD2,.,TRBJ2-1,TGTGCCTGGAGTGGTCTAGCGGGAGAACCTGGCAATGAGCAGTTCTTC,CAWSGLAGEPGNEQFF
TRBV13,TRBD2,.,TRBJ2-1,TGTGCCAGCAGCCGCGCGGGAGTGTCATACAATGAGCAGTTCTTC,CASSRAGVSYNEQFF
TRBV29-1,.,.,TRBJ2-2,TGCAGCGTTGAGACCGGGATAGCTAACGGGGAGCTGTTTTTT,CSVETGIANGELFF
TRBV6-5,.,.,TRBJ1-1,TGTGCCAGCAGTTACCGACAGTTGAACACTGAAGCTTTCTTT,CASSYRQLNTEAFF
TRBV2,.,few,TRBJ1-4,TGTGCCAGCAGTACACAGGTCTTAACTAATGAAAAACTGTTTTTT,CASSTQVLTNEKLFF
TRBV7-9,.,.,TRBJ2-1,TGTGCCAGCAGCCTTAGCGGAGGGGACAATGAGCAGTTCTTC,CASSLSGGDNEQFF
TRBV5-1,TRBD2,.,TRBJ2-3,TGCGCCAGCAGCTCGGGACTAGCGGGAGACACAGATACGCAGTATTTT,CASSSGLAGDTDTQYF
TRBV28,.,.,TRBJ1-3,TGTGCCAGCAGTTCCGGGACATATGGAAACACCATATATTTT,CASSSGTYGNTIYF
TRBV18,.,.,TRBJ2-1,TGTGCCAGCTCAGTTAGCGGTGATCACAATGAGCAGTTCTTC,CASSVSGDHNEQFF
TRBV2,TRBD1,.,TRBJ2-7,TGTGCCAGCACCGCGACAGGGTCCTACGAGCAGTACTTC,CASTATGSYEQYF